Listed here is a single T cell receptor (beta chain). This entry comes from a study of cytomegalovirus exposure and HLA in healthy donors. Germline V gene data show CDR1 as LGHNA and CDR2 as YSLEER. There are 15 residues in the CDR3. The junction had 6 bases not matched to a gene; V was cut back by 4 bases and J by 3 bases. PCR employed 60 Vbeta and 13 Jbeta primers. Sequencing used immunoSEQ multiplex PCR; TCRdb keeps in-frame clones, though not all of them. Among about 170,000 clones listed, 70% to 85% were seen once. The TCR sequence derives from a woman in her 30s in good health and CMV-seropositive. The rearrangement uses TRBV4-3 and TRBJ1-2, with 9 bases that match TRBD1. Sequenced material: PBMCs. The DNA for the CDR3 is TGCGCCAGCAGCCGGGACAGGGAGGTAGACTATGGCTACACCTTC. It translates to CASSRDREVDYGYTF.